This T cell receptor beta chain emerged from a study of beta chain features in type 1 diabetes. Study-level findings and limits: The study notes PCR might favor shorter templates equally in patients and controls. Type 1 diabetes patients had TCRB CDR3s that were shorter (moderately but significantly so) in all four CD4+ subsets. Patients with type 1 diabetes carried fewer insertions and had more deletions at their VDJ junctions. Within the patient group, naive, central memory and Treg TCRB repertoires appeared more similar to each other than within healthy donors.

As every portion of the isolated RNA was reverse transcribed, the sequencing read expressed TCRB transcripts. This table comes from immunoSEQ multiplex PCR, and its TCRdb copy is limited to in-frame clones, with some not included. The sample includes over 150,000 clones, over 9% of them seen just once. Remarks on this clone: Its specificity is unknown.

Sampling consisted of one heparinised blood draw per donor, averaging roughly 0.12 L. Sequenced material: central memory CD4+ T cells from blood. This sequence originates from a man in his thirties or forties with type 1 diabetes.

CDR3 residues: CASSQGGRSGSYNEQFF. The CDR3 DNA is TGCGCCAGCAGCCAAGGGGGAAGAAGCGGGAGCTACAATGAGCAGTTCTTC. The chain has TRBV4-1 and TRBJ2-1; TRBD2 matches at 8 bases. This CDR3 comprises 17 residues. The germline CDR1 and CDR2 sequences are MGHRA and YSYEKL. J lost 3 bases, V lost 1 base, and 8 bases had no gene match.